The present T cell receptor (beta chain) was sequenced within a study of blood T cell repertoires in COVID-19. Study details: COVID-19 samples from acute and convalescent phases originated in the United States, Italy and Spain. Sources were T cells, B-cell-depleted T cells, or PBMCs; the material itself was cDNA or gDNA.

A few counts support this clone. As originally analysed: Estimated nucleated cell counts came from reference gene primer amplification. Measured with immunoSEQ multiplex PCR; TCRdb has only the in-frame clones, and not every one. The V and J calls and the clone size are those of that table, but D and trimming were determined from the DNA. The sample lists a few hundred thousand clones; roughly 88% were seen once. From germline, CDR1 is SGHRS and CDR2 YFSETQ. Trimming pared 4 bases from V and 12 bases from J, leaving 16 bases between. This CDR3 is built from 13 residues. The TCR originated in a woman aged 45 to 65 with acute or convalescent COVID-19. The sequenced sample consisted of peripheral blood. This sequence joins TRBV5-1 and TRBJ2-2; either TRBD1 or TRBD2 may fit D (6 bases each). This chain's CDR3 is CASSLEGQGKLFF. DNA for the CDR3: TGCGCCAGCAGCCTGGAGGGGCAGGGGAAGCTGTTTTTT.